In this sample, the clone carrying this T cell receptor beta chain turned up once. A read error may produce the germline difference seen at one junction end. Profiled with immunoSEQ multiplex PCR; TCRdb holds only in-frame clones, not every one. The repertoire holds about 220,000 clones, with about 91% as singletons. The sample is drawn from a study of blood T cell repertoires in COVID-19. The germline CDR1 and CDR2 sequences are MDHEN and SYDVKM. The CDR3 extends over 11 amino acids. Those who participated ranged in age from roughly 18 to 95 years and resided in about two dozen US areas. The source of this sequence is a woman aged 45-60 years with acute COVID-19. Sequencing input: PBMCs or T cells enriched from blood (not recorded which). The chain employs TRBV28 and TRBJ1-5; no clear D gene. CDR3 residues: CASSFAQTQHF. The CDR3 DNA reads TGTGCCAGCAGTTTTGCTCAGACCCAGCATTTT.